This T cell receptor (beta chain) stems from a study of blood T cell repertoires in COVID-19. Overall study context: Acute and convalescent COVID-19 samples came from the United States, Italy and Spain. PBMCs, B-cell-depleted T cells, or T cells were the source of the cDNA or gDNA that made up the material.

Clones were sequenced by immunoSEQ multiplex PCR, and TCRdb holds only the in-frame ones, with some missing. The sample consists of 150,000 to 180,000 clones, 80% to 90% of them appearing once. Germline V gene sequence: CDR1 MDHEN, CDR2 SYDVKM. Trimming pared 5 bases from V and 1 base from J, leaving 20 bases between. The CDR3 has 17 residues. The receptor's source is a woman between 65 and 79 years old with acute or convalescent COVID-19. The chain is built from TRBV28 and TRBJ1-1, with a weak D call TRBD1 (6 bases). Sequenced material: peripheral blood. CDR3 sequence reads: CASSTPKQQGANTEAFF. CDR3 bases: TGTGCCAGCAGTACACCAAAACAACAGGGAGCGAACACTGAAGCTTTCTTT.